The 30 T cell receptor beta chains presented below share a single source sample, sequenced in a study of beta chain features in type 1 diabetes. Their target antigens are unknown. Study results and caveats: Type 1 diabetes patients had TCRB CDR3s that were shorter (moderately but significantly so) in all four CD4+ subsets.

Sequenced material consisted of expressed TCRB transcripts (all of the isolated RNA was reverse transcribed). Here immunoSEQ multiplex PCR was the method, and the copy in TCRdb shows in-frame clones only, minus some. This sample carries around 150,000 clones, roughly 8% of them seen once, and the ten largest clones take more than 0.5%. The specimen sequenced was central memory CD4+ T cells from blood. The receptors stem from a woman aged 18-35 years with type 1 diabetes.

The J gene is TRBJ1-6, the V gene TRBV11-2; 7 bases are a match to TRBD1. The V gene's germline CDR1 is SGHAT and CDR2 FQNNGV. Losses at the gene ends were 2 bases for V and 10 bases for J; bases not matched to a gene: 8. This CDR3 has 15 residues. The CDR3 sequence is CASSLSAGGRSPLHF. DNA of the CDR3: TGTGCCAGCAGCTTATCGGCAGGGGGACGCTCACCCCTCCACTTT. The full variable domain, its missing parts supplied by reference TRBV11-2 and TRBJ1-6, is EAGVAQSPRYKIIEKRQSVAFWCNPISGHATLYWYQQILGQGPKLLIQFQNNGVVDDSQLPKDRFSAERLKGVDSTLKIQPAKLEDSAVYLCASSLSAGGRSPLHFGNGTRLTVT.

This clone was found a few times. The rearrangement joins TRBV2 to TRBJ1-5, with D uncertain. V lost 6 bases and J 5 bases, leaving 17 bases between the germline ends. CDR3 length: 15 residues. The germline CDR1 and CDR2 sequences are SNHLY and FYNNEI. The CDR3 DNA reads TGTGCCAGCAGGGTCGCTGACATGCAGTATCAGCCCCAGCATTTT. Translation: CASRVADMQYQPQHF.

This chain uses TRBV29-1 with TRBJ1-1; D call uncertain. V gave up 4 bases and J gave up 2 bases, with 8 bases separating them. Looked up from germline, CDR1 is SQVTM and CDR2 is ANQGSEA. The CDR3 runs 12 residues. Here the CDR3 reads CSVVWRNTEAFF. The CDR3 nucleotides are TGCAGCGTTGTGTGGAGAAACACTGAAGCTTTCTTT.

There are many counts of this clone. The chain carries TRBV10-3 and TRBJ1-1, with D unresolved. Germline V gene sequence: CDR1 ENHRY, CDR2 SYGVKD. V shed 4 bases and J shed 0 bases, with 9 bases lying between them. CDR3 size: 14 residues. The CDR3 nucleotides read TGTGCCATCAGTGCGTCTACAGTGAACACTGAAGCTTTCTTT. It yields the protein CAISASTVNTEAFF.

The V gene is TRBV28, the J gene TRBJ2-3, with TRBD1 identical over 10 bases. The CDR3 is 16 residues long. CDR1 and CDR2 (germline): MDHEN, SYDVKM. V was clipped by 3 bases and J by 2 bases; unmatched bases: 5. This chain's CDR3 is CASSFQGQGPTDTQYF. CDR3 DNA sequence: TGTGCCAGCAGTTTCCAGGGACAGGGGCCCACAGATACGCAGTATTTT.

The CDR3 is CASSLKWLWEQYF. Here the CDR3 DNA reads TGTGCCAGCAGCTTAAAGTGGCTCTGGGAGCAGTACTTC. The rearrangement joins TRBV11-2 to TRBJ2-7, with unresolved D. The V and J ends lost 2 bases and 7 bases respectively, with 12 bases between them. Germline V lookup: CDR1 SGHAT, CDR2 FQNNGV. The length of the CDR3 is 13 residues.

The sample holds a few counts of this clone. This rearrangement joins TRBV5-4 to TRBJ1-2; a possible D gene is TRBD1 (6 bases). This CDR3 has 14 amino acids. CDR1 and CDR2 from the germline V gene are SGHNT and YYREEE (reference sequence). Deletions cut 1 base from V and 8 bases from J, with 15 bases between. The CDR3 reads CASSLSQGKEGYTF. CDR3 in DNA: TGTGCCAGCAGCTTGTCTCAGGGGAAGGAGGGCTACACCTTC.

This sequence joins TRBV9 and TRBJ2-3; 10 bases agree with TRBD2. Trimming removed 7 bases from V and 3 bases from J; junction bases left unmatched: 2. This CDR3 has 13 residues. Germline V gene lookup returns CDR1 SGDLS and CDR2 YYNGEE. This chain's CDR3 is CASEREGTDTQYF. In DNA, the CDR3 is TGTGCCAGCGAGCGGGAGGGTACAGATACGCAGTATTTT. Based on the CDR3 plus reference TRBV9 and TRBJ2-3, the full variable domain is DSGVTQTPKHLITATGQRVTLRCSPRSGDLSVYWYQQSLDQGLQFLIQYYNGEERAKGNILERFSAQQFPDLHSELNLSSLELGDSALYFCASEREGTDTQYFGPGTRLTVL.

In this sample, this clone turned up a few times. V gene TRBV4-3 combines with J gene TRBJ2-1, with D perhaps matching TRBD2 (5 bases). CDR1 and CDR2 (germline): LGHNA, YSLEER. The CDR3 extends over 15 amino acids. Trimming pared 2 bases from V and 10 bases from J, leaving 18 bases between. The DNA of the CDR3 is TGCGCCAGCAGCCAATTAGGCCCCGGGAAAGGGGAGCAGTTCTTC. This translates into CASSQLGPGKGEQFF.

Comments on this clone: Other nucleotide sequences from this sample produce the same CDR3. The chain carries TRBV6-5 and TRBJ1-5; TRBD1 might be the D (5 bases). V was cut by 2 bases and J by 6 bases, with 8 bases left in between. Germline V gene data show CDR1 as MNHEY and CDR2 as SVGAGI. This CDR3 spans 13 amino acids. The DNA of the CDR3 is TGTGCCAGCAGTTACGGGGGGTCTCAGCCCCAGCATTTT. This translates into CASSYGGSQPQHF.

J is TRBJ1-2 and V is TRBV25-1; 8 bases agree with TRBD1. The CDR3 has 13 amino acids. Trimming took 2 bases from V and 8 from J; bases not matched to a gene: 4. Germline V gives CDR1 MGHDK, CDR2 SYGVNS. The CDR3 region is CASSEQGARGYTF. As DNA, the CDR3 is TGTGCCAGCAGTGAACAGGGGGCGCGAGGCTACACCTTC.

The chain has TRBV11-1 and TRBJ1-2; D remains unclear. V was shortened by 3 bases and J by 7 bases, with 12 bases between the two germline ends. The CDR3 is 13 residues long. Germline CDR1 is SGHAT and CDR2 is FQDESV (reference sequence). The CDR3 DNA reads TGTGCCAGCAGCTTCGGCGGTGCTAGTGGCTACACCTTC. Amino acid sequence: CASSFGGASGYTF.

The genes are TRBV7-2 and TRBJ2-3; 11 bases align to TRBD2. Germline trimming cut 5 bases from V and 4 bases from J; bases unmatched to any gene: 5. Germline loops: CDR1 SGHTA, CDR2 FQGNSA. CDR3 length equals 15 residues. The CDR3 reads CASSAGLAESDTQYF. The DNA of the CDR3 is TGTGCCAGCAGCGCGGGACTAGCGGAATCAGATACGCAGTATTTT.

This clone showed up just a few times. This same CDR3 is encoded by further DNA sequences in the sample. This CDR3 reads CASSLDRETQYF. CDR3 bases: TGTGCCAGCAGCTTAGATAGAGAGACCCAGTACTTC. This chain joins TRBV11-2 and TRBJ2-5; D ambiguous. There are 12 residues in the CDR3. Germline-derived CDR1 and CDR2 are SGHAT and FQNNGV. Trimming removed 0 bases from V and 4 bases from J, with 3 bases in between.

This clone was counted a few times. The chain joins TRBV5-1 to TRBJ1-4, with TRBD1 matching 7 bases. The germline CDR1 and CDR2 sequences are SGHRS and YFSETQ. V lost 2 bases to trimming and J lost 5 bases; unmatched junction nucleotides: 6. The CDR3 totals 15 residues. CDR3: CASSFIGTENEKLFF. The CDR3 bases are TGCGCCAGCAGCTTTATAGGGACAGAAAATGAAAAACTGTTTTTT.

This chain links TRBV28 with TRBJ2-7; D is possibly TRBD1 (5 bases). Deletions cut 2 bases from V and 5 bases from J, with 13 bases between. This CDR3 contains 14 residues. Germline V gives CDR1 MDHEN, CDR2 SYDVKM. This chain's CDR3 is CASSLRGLVHEQYF. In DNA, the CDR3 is TGTGCCAGCAGTTTAAGGGGTCTGGTACACGAGCAGTACTTC.

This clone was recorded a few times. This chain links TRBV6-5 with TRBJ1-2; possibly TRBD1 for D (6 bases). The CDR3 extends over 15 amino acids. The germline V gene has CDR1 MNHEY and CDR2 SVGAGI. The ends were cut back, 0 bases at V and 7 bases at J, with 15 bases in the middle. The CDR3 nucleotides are TGTGCCAGCAGTTACTCCGGGACACTCCTCCGTGGCTACACCTTC. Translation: CASSYSGTLLRGYTF.

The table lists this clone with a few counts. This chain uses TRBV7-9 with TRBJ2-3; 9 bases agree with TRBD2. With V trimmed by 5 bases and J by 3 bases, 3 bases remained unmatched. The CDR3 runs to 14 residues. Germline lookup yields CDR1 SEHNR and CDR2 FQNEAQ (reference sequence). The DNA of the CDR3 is TGTGCCAGCAGCGGGAGCGGGAGGACAGATACGCAGTATTTT. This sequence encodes CASSGSGRTDTQYF.

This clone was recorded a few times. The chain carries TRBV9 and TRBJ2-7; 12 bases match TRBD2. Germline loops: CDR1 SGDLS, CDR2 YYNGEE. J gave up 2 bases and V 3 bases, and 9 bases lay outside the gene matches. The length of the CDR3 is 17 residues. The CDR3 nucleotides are TGTGCCAGCAGCGGCGGACTAGCGGGAACTTTGACCTACGAGCAGTACTTC. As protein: CASSGGLAGTLTYEQYF.

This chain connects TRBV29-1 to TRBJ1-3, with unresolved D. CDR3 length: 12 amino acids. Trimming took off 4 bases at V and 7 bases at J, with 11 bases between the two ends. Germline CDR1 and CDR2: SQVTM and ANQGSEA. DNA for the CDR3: TGCAGCGTTGCGACTATAGGGAACACCATATATTTT. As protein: CSVATIGNTIYF.

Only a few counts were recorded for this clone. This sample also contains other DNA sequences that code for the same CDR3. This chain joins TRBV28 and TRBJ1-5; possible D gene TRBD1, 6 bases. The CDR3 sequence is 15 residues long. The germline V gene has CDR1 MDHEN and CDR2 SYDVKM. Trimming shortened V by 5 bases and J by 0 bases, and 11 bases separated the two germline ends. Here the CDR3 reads CASSRTGNSNQPQHF. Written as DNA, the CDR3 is TGTGCCAGCAGTCGTACAGGGAATAGCAATCAGCCCCAGCATTTT.

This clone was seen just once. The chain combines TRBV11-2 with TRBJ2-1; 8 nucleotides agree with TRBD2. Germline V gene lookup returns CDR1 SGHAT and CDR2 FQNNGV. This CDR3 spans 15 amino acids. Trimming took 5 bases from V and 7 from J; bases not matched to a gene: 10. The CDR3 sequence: CASSISGRGGNEQFF. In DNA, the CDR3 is TGTGCCAGCAGCATAAGCGGGAGAGGAGGTAATGAGCAGTTCTTC.

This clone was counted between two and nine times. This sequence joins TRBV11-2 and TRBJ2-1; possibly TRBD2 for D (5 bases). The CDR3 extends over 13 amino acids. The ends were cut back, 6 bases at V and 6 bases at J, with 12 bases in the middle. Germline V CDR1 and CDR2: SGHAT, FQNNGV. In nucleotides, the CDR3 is TGTGCCAGCAGTCAGGACTCAACCAATGAGCAGTTCTTC. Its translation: CASSQDSTNEQFF.

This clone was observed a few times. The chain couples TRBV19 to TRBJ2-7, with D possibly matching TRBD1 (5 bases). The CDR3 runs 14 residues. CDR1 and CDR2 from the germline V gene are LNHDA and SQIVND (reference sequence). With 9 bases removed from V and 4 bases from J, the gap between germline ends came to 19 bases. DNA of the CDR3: TGTGCCAGCCGACCGACCGGACACAAATACGAGCAGTACTTC. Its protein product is CASRPTGHKYEQYF.

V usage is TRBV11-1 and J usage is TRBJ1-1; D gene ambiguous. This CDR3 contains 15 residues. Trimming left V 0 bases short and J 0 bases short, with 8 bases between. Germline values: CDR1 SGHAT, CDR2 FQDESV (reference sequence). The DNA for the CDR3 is TGTGCCAGCAGCTTAGCGGCAGGAATGAACACTGAAGCTTTCTTT. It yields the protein CASSLAAGMNTEAFF.

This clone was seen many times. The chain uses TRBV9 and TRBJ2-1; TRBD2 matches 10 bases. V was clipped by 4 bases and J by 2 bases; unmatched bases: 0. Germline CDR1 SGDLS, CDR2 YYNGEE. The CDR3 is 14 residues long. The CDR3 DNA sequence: TGTGCCAGCAGCACTAGCGGGACCTACAATGAGCAGTTCTTC. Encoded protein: CASSTSGTYNEQFF.

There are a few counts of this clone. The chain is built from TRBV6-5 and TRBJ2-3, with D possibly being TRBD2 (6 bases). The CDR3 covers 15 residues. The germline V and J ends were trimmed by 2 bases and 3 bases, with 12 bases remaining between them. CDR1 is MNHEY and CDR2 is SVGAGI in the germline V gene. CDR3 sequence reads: CASSYTTSSTDTQYF. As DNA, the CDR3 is TGTGCCAGCAGTTACACGACTAGTAGTACAGATACGCAGTATTTT.

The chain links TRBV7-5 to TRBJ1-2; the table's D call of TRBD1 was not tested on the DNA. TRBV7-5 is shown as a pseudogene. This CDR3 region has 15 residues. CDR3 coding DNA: TGTGCCAGAAGCTTACAGGGGGAGATGGACTATGGCTACACCTTC. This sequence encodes CARSLQGEMDYGYTF.

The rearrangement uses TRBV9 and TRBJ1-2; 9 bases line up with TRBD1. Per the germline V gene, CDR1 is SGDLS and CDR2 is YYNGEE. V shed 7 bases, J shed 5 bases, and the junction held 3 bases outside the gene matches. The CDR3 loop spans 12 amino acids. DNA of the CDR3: TGTGCCAGCGGGGACAGGGAGTATGGCTACACCTTC. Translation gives CASGDREYGYTF.

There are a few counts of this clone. CDR3 loop: CASSEGPSPPLYEQYF. The DNA of the CDR3 is TGTGCCAGCAGTGAAGGGCCGAGCCCCCCCCTTTACGAGCAGTACTTC. The J gene is TRBJ2-7, the V gene TRBV25-1; D gene unclear. Germline V gene data show CDR1 as MGHDK and CDR2 as SYGVNS. Trimming shortened V by 2 bases and J by 4 bases, and 18 bases separated the two germline ends. The CDR3 has 16 amino acids.